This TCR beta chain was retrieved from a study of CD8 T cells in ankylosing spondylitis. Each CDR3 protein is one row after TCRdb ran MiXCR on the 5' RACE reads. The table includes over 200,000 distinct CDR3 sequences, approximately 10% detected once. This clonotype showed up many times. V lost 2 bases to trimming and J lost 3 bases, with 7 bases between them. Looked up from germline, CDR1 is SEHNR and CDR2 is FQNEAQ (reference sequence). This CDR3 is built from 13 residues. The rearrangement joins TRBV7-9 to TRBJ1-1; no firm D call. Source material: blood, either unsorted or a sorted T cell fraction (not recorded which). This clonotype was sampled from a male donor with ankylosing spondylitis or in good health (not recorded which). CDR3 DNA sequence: TGTGCCAGCAGCTTAAAGAGGGACACTGAAGCTTTCTTT. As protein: CASSLKRDTEAFF. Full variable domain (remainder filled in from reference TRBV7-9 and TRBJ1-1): DTGVSQNPRHKITKRGQNVTFRCDPISEHNRLYWYRQTLGQGPEFLTYFQNEAQLEKSRLLSDRFSAERPKGSFSTLEIQRTEQGDSAMYLCASSLKRDTEAFFGQGTRLTVV.